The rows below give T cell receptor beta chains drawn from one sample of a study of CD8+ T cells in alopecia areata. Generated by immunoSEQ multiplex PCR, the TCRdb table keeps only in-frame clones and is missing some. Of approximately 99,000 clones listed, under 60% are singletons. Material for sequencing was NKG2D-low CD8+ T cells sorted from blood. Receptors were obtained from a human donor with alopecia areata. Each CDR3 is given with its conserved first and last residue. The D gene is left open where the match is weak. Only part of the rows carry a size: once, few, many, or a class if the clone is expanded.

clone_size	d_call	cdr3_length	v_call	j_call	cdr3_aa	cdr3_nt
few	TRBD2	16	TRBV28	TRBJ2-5	CASSKTLAGAGETQYF	TGTGCCAGCAGTAAAACCCTAGCGGGAGCGGGAGAGACCCAGTACTTC
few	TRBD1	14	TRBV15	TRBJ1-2	CATTEDRANYGYTF	TGTGCCACCACCGAGGACAGGGCGAACTATGGCTACACCTTC
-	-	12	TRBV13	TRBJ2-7	CASSSTTYEQYF	TGTGCCAGCAGCTCGACCACCTACGAGCAGTACTTC
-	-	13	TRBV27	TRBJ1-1	CASSTGLNTEAFF	TGTGCCAGCAGTACAGGGCTGAACACTGAAGCTTTCTTT
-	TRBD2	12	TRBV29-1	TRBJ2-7	CSVPRAGGEQYF	TGCAGCGTTCCACGAGCGGGGGGCGAGCAGTACTTC
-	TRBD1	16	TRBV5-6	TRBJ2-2	CASSLAGTANTGELFF	TGTGCCAGCAGCTTGGCCGGGACAGCTAACACCGGGGAGCTGTTTTTT
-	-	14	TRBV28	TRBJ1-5	CASSFQTTGQPQHF	TGTGCCAGCAGTTTCCAAACGACTGGTCAGCCCCAGCATTTT
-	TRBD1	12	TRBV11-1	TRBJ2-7	CASSPGGYEQYF	TGTGCCAGCAGCCCAGGGGGCTACGAGCAGTACTTC
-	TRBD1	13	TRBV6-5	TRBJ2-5	CASSETGPETQYF	TGTGCCAGCAGTGAGACAGGGCCAGAGACCCAGTACTTC
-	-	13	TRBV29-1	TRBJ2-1	CSVGGYSYNEQFF	TGCAGCGTTGGCGGATACTCCTACAATGAGCAGTTCTTC
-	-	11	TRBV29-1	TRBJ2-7	CSVDDSYEQYF	TGCAGCGTAGATGACAGCTACGAGCAGTACTTC
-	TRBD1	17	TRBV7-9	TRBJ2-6	CASSWTGSSSGANVLTF	TGTGCCAGCAGCTGGACAGGGTCTTCGTCAGGGGCCAACGTCCTGACTTTC
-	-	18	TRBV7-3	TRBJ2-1	CASSESPSGPTSYNEQFF	TGTGCCAGCAGCGAAAGCCCTTCGGGACCAACCTCCTACAATGAGCAGTTCTTC
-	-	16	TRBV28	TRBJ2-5	CASSLRKLGGQETQYF	TGTGCCAGCAGTTTAAGGAAGTTGGGGGGACAAGAGACCCAGTACTTC
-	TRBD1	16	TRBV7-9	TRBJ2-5	CASSSTGQGARETQYF	TGTGCCAGCAGCTCAACCGGACAGGGGGCGCGCGAGACCCAGTACTTC
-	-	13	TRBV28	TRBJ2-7	CAHEGEGSYEQYF	TGTGCCCATGAGGGGGAGGGGTCCTACGAGCAGTACTTC
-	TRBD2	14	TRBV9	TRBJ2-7	CASSGSGDPYEQYF	TGTGCCAGCAGCGGTAGCGGGGATCCCTACGAGCAGTACTTC
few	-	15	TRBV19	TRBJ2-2	CASSILQLNTGELFF	TGTGCCAGTAGTATTCTGCAGCTGAACACCGGGGAGCTGTTTTTT
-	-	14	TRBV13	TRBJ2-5	CASSSREYQETQYF	TGTGCCAGCAGCTCGAGAGAGTACCAAGAGACCCAGTACTTC
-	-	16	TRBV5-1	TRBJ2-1	CASSLAPSESYNEQFF	TGCGCCAGCAGCTTGGCGCCTAGCGAAAGCTACAATGAGCAGTTCTTC
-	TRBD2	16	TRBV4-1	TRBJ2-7	CASSQDYAGAAYEQYF	TGCGCCAGCAGCCAAGATTATGCGGGAGCAGCCTACGAGCAGTACTTC
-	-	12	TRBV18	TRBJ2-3	CASSSSTDTQYF	TGTGCCAGCTCGTCTAGCACAGATACGCAGTATTTT
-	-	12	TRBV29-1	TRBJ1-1	CSVEAGDTEAFF	TGCAGCGTTGAAGCCGGGGACACTGAAGCTTTCTTT
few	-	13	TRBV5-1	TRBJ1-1	CASSLDTNTEAFF	TGCGCCAGCAGCCTGGACACAAACACTGAAGCTTTCTTT
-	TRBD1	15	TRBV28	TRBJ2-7	CASFITGTALYEQYF	TGTGCCAGCTTTATAACCGGGACAGCACTTTACGAGCAGTACTTC
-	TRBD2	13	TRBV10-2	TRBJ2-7	CASSVSGSYEQYF	TGCGCCAGCAGTGTGAGCGGGAGTTACGAGCAGTACTTC
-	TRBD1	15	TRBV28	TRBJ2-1	CASSPNRGRFNEQFF	TGTGCCAGCAGTCCTAACAGGGGGCGCTTTAATGAGCAGTTCTTC
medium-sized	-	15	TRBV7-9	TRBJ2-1	CASSPPDAGYNEQFF	TGTGCCAGCAGTCCCCCTGACGCGGGCTACAATGAGCAGTTCTTC
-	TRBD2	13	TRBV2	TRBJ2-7	CASSSGTSNEQYF	TGTGCCAGCAGTTCCGGGACTAGCAACGAGCAGTACTTC
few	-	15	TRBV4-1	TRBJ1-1	CASSQDATGGTEAFF	TGCGCCAGCAGCCAAGATGCGACAGGCGGGACTGAAGCTTTCTTT
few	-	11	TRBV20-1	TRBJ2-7	CSARVGGEQYF	TGCAGTGCTAGGGTAGGAGGCGAGCAGTACTTC
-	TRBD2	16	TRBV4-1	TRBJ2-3	CASMMVGSGSADTQYF	TGCGCCAGTATGATGGTGGGTAGCGGGAGTGCAGATACGCAGTATTTT
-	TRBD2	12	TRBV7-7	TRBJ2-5	CASGAGVETQYF	TGTGCTAGCGGGGCGGGGGTAGAGACCCAGTACTTC
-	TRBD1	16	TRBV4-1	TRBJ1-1	CASSQGQGAGNTEAFF	TGCGCCAGCAGCCAAGGACAGGGGGCAGGGAACACTGAAGCTTTCTTT
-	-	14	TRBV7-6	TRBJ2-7	CASSLASPVNEQYF	TGTGCCAGCAGCTTAGCTAGCCCTGTGAACGAGCAGTACTTC
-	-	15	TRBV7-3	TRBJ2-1	CASSQDMEGRGEQFF	TGTGCCAGCAGCCAAGATATGGAGGGTCGGGGTGAGCAGTTCTTC
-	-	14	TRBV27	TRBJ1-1	CASSAVWGNTEAFF	TGTGCCAGCAGTGCGGTATGGGGGAACACTGAAGCTTTCTTT
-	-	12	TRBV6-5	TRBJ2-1	CASGQGGNEQFF	TGTGCCAGCGGGCAGGGGGGCAATGAGCAGTTCTTC
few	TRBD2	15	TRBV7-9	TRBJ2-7	CASSPSSGSSYEQYF	TGTGCCAGCAGCCCGTCTAGCGGGTCGTCCTACGAGCAGTACTTC
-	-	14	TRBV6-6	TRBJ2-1	CASSALGAYNEQFF	TGTGCCAGCAGTGCCCTAGGCGCCTACAATGAGCAGTTCTTC
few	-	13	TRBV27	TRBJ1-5	CASSLTPRQPQHF	TGTGCCAGCAGTTTAACCCCCCGTCAGCCCCAGCATTTT
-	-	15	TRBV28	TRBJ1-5	CASSLEARPNQPQHF	TGTGCCAGCAGTTTAGAGGCCAGGCCTAATCAGCCCCAGCATTTT
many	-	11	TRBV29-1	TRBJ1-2	CSVAGVYGYTF	TGCAGCGTTGCCGGGGTTTATGGCTACACCTTC
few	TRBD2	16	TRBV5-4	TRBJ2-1	CASSPSTSGEYNEQFF	TGTGCCAGCAGCCCCTCAACTAGCGGAGAATACAATGAGCAGTTCTTC
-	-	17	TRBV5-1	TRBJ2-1	CASSWRNTRSSYNEQFF	TGCGCCAGCAGCTGGAGGAATACGAGGAGCTCCTACAATGAGCAGTTCTTC
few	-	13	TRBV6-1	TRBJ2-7	CASETEPFYEQYF	TGTGCCAGTGAGACAGAACCTTTCTACGAGCAGTACTTC
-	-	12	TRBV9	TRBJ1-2	CASSDRVYGYTF	TGTGCCAGCAGCGACAGGGTGTATGGCTACACCTTC
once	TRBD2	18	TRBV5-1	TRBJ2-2	CASRLSTSGTLMAGELFF	TGCGCCAGCAGACTATCGACTAGCGGGACTTTAATGGCCGGGGAGCTGTTTTTT
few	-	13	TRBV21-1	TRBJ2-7	CASSRGGAYEQYF	TGTGCCAGCAGCAGAGGAGGTGCCTACGAGCAGTACTTC
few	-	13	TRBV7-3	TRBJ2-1	CASSFGGHNEQFF	TGTGCCAGCAGCTTTGGGGGTCACAATGAGCAGTTCTTC
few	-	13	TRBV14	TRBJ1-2	CASSSALSYGYTF	TGTGCCAGCAGCTCGGCCCTATCCTATGGCTACACCTTC
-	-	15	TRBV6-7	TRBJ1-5	CASRPGEEGVAPQHF	TGTGCCAGCAGACCCGGTGAAGAGGGGGTTGCGCCCCAGCATTTT
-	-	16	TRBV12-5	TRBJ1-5	CASGLEGEGLNQPQHF	TGTGCTAGTGGTCTGGAGGGCGAGGGCTTGAATCAGCCCCAGCATTTT
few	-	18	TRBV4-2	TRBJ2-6	CASSQVTGHNTGANVLTF	TGTGCCAGCAGCCAAGTAACAGGGCACAACACTGGGGCCAACGTCCTGACTTTC